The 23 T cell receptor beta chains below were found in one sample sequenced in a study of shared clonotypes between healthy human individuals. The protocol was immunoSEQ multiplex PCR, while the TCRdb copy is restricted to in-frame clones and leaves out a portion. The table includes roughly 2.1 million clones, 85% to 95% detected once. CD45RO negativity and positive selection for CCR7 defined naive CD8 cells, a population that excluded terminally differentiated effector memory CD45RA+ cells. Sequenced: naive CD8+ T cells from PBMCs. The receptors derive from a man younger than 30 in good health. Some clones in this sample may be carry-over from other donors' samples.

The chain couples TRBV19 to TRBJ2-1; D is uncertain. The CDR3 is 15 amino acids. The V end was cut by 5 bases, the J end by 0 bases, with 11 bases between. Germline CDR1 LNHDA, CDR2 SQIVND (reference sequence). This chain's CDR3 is CASSPLGLSYNEQFF. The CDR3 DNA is TGTGCCAGTAGTCCCTTAGGCCTCTCCTACAATGAGCAGTTCTTC.

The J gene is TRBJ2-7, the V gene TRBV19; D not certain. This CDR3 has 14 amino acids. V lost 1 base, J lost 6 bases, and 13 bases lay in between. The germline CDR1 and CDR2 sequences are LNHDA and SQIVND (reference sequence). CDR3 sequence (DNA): TGTGCCAGTAGTATAGCTTGGCGAGCTGGCGAGCAGTACTTC. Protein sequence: CASSIAWRAGEQYF. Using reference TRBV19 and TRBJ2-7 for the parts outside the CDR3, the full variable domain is DGGITQSPKYLFRKEGQNVTLSCEQNLNHDAMYWYRQDPGQGLRLIYYSQIVNDFQKGDIAEGYSVSREKKESFPLTVTSAQKNPTAFYLCASSIAWRAGEQYFGPGTRLTVT.

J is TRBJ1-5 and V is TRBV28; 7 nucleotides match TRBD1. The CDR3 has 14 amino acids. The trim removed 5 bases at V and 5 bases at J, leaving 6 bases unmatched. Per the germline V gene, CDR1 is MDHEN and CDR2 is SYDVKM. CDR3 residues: CASSDRAWDQPQHF. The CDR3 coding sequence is TGTGCCAGCAGTGACAGGGCTTGGGATCAGCCCCAGCATTTT.

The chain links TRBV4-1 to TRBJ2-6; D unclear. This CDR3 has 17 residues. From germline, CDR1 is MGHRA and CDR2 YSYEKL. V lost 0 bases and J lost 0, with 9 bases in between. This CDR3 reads CASSQERRDSGANVLTF. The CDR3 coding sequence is TGCGCCAGCAGCCAAGAAAGAAGGGACTCTGGGGCCAACGTCCTGACTTTC.

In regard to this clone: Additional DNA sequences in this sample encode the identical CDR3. The CDR3 here is CASSYGLGNTEAFF. CDR3 DNA sequence: TGTGCCAGCAGTTACGGACTGGGCAACACTGAAGCTTTCTTT. The V and J genes are TRBV6-5 and TRBJ1-1, with unresolved D. CDR3 length: 14 residues. With 2 bases removed from V and 2 bases from J, the gap between germline ends came to 9 bases. Germline V gene data show CDR1 as MNHEY and CDR2 as SVGAGI.

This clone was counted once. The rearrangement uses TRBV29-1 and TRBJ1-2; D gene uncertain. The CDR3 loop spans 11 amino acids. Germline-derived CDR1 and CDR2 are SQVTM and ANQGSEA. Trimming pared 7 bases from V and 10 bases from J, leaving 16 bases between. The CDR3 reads CSADSGPYYTF. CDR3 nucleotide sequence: TGCAGCGCCGACTCGGGCCCTTACTACACCTTC.

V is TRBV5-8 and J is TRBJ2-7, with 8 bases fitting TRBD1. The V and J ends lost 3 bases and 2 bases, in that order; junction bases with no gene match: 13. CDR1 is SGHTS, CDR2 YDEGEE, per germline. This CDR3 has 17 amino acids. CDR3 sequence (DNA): TGTGCCAGCAGCTCGATAGAGACAGGGGTACCCACCTACGAGCAGTACTTC. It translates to CASSSIETGVPTYEQYF.

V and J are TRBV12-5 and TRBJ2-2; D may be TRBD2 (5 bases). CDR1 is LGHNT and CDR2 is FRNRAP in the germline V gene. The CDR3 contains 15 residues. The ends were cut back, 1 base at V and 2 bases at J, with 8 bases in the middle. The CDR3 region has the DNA TGTGCTAGTGGTTTGGGACGGGATAACACCGGGGAGCTGTTTTTT. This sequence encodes CASGLGRDNTGELFF.

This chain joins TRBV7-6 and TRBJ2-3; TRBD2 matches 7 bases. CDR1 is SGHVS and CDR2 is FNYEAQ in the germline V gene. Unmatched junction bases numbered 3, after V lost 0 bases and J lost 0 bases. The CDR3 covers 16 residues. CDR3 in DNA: TGTGCCAGCAGCTTAGCGTGGGGAGGGAGCACAGATACGCAGTATTTT. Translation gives CASSLAWGGSTDTQYF.

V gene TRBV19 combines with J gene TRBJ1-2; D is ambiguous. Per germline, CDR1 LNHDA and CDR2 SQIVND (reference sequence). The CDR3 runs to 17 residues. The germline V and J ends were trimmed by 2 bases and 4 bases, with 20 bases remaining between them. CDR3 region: CASSILGAGSRFYGYTF. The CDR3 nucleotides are TGTGCCAGTAGTATATTAGGAGCGGGATCCAGGTTCTATGGCTACACCTTC.

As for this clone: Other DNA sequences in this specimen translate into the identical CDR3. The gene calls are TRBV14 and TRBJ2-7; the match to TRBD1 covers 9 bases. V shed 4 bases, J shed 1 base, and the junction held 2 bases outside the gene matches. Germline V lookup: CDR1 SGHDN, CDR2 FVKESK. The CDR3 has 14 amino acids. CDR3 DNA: TGTGCCAGCAGCCCCGGGACAGGGTCCTACGAGCAGTACTTC. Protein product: CASSPGTGSYEQYF.

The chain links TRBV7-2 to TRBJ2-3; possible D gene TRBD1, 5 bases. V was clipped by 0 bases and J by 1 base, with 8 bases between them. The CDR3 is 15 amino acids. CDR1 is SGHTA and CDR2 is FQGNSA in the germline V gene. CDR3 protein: CASSLAGRGTDTQYF. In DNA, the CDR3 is TGTGCCAGCAGCTTAGCGGGCAGGGGCACAGATACGCAGTATTTT. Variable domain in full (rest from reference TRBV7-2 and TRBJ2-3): GAGVSQSPSNKVTEKGKDVELRCDPISGHTALYWYRQSLGQGLEFLIYFQGNSAPDKSGLPSDRFSAERTGGSVSTLTIQRTQQEDSAVYLCASSLAGRGTDTQYFGPGTRLTVL.

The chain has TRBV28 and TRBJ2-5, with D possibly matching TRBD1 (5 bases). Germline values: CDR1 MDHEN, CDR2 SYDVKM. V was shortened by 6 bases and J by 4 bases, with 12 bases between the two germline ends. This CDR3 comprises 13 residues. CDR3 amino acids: CASSRVTAETQYF. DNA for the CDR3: TGTGCCAGCAGCAGGGTAACGGCAGAGACCCAGTACTTC. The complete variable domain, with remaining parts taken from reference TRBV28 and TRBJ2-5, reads DVKVTQSSRYLVKRTGEKVFLECVQDMDHENMFWYRQDPGLGLRLIYFSYDVKMKEKGDIPEGYSVSREKKERFSLILESASTNQTSMYLCASSRVTAETQYFGPGTRLLVL.

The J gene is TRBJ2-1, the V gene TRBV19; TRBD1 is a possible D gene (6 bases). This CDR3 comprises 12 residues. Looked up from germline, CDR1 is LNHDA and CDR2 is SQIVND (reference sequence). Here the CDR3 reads CATGFSYNEQFF. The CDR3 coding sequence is TGTGCAACAGGGTTCTCCTACAATGAGCAGTTCTTC.

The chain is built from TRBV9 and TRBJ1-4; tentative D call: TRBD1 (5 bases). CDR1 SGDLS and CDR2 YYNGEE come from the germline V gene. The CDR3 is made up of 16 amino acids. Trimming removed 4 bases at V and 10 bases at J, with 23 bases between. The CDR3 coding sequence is TGTGCCAGCAGCCCACCTTCACGGCAGGGCCAGGGAAAACTGTTTTTT. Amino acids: CASSPPSRQGQGKLFF. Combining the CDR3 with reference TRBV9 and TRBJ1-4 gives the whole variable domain DSGVTQTPKHLITATGQRVTLRCSPRSGDLSVYWYQQSLDQGLQFLIQYYNGEERAKGNILERFSAQQFPDLHSELNLSSLELGDSALYFCASSPPSRQGQGKLFFGSGTQLSVL.

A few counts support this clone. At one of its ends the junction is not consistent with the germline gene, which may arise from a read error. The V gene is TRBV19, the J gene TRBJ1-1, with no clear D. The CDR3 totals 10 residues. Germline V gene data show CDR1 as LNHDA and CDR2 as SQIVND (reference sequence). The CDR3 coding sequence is TGTGCCAGTGGAGACGCCGGGGAGCGGTTT. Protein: CASGDAGERF.

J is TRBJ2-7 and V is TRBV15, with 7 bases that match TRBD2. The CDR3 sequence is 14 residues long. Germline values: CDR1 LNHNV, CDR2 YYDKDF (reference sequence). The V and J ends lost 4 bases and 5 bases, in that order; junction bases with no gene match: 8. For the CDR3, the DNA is TGTGCCACCAGCATCTTTGGGGAGGGAAACGAGCAGTACTTC. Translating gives CATSIFGEGNEQYF. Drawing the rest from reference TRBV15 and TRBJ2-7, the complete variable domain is DAMVIQNPRYQVTQFGKPVTLSCSQTLNHNVMYWYQQKSSQAPKLLFHYYDKDFNNEADTPDNFQSRRPNTSFCFLDIRSPGLGDTAMYLCATSIFGEGNEQYFGPGTRLTVT.

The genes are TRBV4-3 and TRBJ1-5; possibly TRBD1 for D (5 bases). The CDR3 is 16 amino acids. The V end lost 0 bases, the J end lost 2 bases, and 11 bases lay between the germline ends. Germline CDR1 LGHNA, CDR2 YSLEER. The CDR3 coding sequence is TGCGCCAGCAGCCAAGATTCCCCCAGGGGCAATCAGCCCCAGCATTTT. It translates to CASSQDSPRGNQPQHF.

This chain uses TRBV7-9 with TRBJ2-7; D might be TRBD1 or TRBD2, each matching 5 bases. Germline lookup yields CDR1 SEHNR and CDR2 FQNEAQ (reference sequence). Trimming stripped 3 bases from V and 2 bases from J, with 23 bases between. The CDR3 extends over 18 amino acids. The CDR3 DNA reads TGTGCCAGCAGCTTTCCGTTTGCGGACCCCCGAGGGGCCTACGAGCAGTACTTC. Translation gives CASSFPFADPRGAYEQYF.

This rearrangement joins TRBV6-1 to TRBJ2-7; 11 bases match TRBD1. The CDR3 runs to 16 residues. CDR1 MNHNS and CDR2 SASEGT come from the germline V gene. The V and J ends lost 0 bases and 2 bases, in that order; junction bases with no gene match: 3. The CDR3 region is CASSEATGQGAYEQYF. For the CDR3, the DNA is TGTGCCAGCAGTGAAGCGACGGGACAGGGGGCCTACGAGCAGTACTTC.

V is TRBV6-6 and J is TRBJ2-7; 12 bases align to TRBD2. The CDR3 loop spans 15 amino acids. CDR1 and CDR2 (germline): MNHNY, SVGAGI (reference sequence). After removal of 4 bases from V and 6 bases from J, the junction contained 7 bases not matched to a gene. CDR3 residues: CASSSTSGLAGEQYF. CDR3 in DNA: TGTGCCAGCAGTTCGACGTCGGGACTAGCGGGCGAGCAGTACTTC.

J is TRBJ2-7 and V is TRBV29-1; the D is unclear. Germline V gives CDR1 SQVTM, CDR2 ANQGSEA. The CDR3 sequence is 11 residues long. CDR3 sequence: CGSTDGYEQYF. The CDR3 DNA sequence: TGCGGAAGCACAGACGGCTACGAGCAGTACTTC.

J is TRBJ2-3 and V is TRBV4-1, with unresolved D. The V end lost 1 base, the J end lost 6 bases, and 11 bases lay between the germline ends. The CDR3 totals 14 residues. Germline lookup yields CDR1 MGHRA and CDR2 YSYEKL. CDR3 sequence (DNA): TGCGCCAGCAGCCAAGGGACGGTTGTGGATACGCAGTATTTT. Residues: CASSQGTVVDTQYF.